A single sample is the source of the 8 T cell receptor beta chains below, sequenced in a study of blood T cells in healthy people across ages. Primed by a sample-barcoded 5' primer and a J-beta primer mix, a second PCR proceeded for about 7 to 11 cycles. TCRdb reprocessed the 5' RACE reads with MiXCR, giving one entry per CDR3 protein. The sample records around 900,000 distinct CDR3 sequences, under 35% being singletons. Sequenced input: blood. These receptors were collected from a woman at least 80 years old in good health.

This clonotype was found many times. CDR3 bases: TGCGCCAGCAGCTTGACTAGCGGGGTTAGCACAGATACGCAGTATTTT. It codes for CASSLTSGVSTDTQYF. This sequence joins TRBV5-1 and TRBJ2-3; 10 bases align to TRBD2. Germline values: CDR1 SGHRS, CDR2 YFSETQ. The junction had 2 bases not matched to a gene; V was cut back by 1 base and J by 0 bases. The CDR3 spans 16 residues. Using reference TRBV5-1 and TRBJ2-3 for the parts outside the CDR3, the full variable domain is KAGVTQTPRYLIKTRGQQVTLSCSPISGHRSVSWYQQTPGQGLQFLFEYFSETQRNKGNFPGRFSGRQFSNSRSEMNVSTLELGDSALYLCASSLTSGVSTDTQYFGPGTRLTVL.

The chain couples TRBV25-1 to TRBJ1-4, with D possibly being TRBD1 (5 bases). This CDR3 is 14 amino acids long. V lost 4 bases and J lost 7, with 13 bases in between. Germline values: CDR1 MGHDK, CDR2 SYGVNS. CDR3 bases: TGTGCCAGCAGTGGGGGCGGGGATTGTGAAAAACTGTTTTTT. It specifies CASSGGGDCEKLFF.

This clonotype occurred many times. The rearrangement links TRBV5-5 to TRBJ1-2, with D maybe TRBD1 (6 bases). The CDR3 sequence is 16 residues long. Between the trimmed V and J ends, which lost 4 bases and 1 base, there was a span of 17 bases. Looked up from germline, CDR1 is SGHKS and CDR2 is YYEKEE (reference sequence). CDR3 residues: CASSREMDSLNYGYTF. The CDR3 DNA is TGTGCCAGCAGCAGGGAGATGGACAGTCTTAACTATGGCTACACCTTC.

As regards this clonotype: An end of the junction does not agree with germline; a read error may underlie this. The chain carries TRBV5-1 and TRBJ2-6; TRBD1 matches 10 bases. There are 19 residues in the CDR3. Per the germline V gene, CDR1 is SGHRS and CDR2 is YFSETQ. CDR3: CASSRNTDRGVSGANVRTF. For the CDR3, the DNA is TGCGCCAGCAGCAGAAATACGGACAGGGGGGTCTCTGGGGCCAACGTCCGGACTTTC.

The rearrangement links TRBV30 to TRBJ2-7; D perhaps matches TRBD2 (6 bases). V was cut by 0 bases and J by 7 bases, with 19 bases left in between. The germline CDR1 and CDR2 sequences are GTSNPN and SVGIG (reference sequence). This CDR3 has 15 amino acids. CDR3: CAWSVLGGAYNEQYF. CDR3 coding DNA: TGTGCCTGGAGTGTACTTGGCGGGGCCTACAATGAGCAGTACTTC.

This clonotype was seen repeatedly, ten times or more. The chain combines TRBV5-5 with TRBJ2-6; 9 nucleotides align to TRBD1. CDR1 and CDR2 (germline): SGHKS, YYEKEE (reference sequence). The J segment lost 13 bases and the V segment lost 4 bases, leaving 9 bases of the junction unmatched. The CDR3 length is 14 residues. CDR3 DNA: TGTGCCAGCAGCGCCGGAACAGGGGGCACGGTCCTGACTTTC. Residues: CASSAGTGGTVLTF.

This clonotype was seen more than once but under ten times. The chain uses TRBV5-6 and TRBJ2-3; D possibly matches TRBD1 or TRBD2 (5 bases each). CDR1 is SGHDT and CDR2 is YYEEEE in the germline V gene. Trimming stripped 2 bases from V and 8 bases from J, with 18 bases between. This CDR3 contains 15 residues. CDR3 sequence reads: CASSFKGESAGTQYF. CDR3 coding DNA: TGTGCCAGCAGCTTCAAAGGGGAGAGTGCCGGTACGCAGTATTTT. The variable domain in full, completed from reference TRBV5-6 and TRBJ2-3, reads DAGVTQSPTHLIKTRGQQVTLRCSPKSGHDTVSWYQQALGQGPQFIFQYYEEEERQRGNFPDRFSGHQFPNYSSELNVNALLLGDSALYLCASSFKGESAGTQYFGPGTRLTVL.

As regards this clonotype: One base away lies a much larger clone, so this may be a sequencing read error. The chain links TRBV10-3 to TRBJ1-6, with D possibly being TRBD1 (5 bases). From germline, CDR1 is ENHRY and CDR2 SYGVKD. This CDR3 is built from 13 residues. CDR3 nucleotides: TGTGACATCAGAGGGACGGCGGGTGAGGCCCTCCACTTT. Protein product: CDIRGTAGEALHF.